This T cell receptor beta chain was sequenced during a study of T cell changes during pregnancy in multiple sclerosis. TCRdb's copy holds only in-frame clones and misses some; the assay was immunoSEQ multiplex PCR. This sample has around 80,000 clones, with around 96% found just once. Germline values: CDR1 SGHAT, CDR2 FQNNGV. Germline trimming cut 5 bases from V and 6 bases from J; bases unmatched to any gene: 5. This CDR3 contains 13 residues. This clonotype was sampled from a female donor with multiple sclerosis, enrolled in a pregnancy study. The V call is TRBV11-2, the J call TRBJ1-2; 8 bases map to TRBD1. Material: peripheral blood, obtained in the second trimester of pregnancy. This CDR3 reads CASSAGTGDGYTF. The CDR3 nucleotides are TGTGCCAGCAGCGCCGGGACAGGTGATGGCTACACCTTC.